Here is one T cell receptor (beta chain) with its context. Sequenced by immunoSEQ multiplex PCR; TCRdb stores in-frame clones only, minus some. The repertoire holds 95,000 to 110,000 clones, with about 80% as singletons. These data originate in a study of blood T cell repertoires in COVID-19. CDR3 size: 17 residues. Germline loops: CDR1 SGHTA, CDR2 FQGTGA. With V trimmed by 5 bases and J by 3 bases, 11 bases remained unmatched. The chain combines TRBV7-3 with TRBJ2-7; 12 bases agree with TRBD1. Sequenced: peripheral blood. The clonotype originates from a human donor in a cohort sampled during active or convalescent COVID-19. In DNA form, the CDR3 reads TGTGCCAGCAGCCCACTGGCGGGGACAGGGGGCTTCTACGAGCAGTACTTC. Translation: CASSPLAGTGGFYEQYF.